The T cell receptor beta chain under discussion was sequenced for a study of T cell repertoires and HLA-DP antigens. Study-wide points: Sorted CD137+ cells had clonality about 0.4 against both alloantigens, versus approximately 0.037 pre-culture. Average cumulative frequency of previously undetected clones was 36.3% against one allele and less than 60% against the other.

With respect to this clone: Its target is unknown.

CDR1 is MGHDK, CDR2 SYGVNS, per germline. V was pared by 4 bases and J by 0 bases, with 13 bases between. This CDR3 has 15 residues. Primers targeted 54 TRBV and 13 TRBJ segments. Produced via immunoSEQ multiplex PCR; TCRdb's table is partial and in-frame only. Altogether 65,000 to 95,000 clones are present, around four fifths being singletons, with the ten largest covering about 1.4%. The receptor's source is a man in his 60s in good health and CMV-seronegative. Input material: CD4+ T cells from PBMCs. The V call is TRBV25-1, the J call TRBJ2-7; D remains unclear. The DNA for the CDR3 is TGTGCCAGCAGTGGGGCCGCGGAGAGCTCCTACGAGCAGTACTTC. This encodes CASSGAAESSYEQYF.